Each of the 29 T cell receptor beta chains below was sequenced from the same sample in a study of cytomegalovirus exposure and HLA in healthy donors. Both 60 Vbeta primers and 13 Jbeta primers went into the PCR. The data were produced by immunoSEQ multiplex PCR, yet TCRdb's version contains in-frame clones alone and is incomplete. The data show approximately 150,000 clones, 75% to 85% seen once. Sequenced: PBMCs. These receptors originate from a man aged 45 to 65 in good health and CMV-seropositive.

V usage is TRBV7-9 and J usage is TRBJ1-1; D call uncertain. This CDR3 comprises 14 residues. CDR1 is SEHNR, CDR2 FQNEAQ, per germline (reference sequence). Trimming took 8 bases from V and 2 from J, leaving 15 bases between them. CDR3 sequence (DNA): TGTGCCAGCCAGATTCGTGCCCAAAACACTGAAGCTTTCTTT. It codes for CASQIRAQNTEAFF.

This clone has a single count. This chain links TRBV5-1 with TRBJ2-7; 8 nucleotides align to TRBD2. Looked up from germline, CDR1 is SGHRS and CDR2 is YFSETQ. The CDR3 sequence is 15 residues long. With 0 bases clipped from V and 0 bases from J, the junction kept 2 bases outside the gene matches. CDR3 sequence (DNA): TGCGCCAGCAGCTTGGAAGGGACTAGCTCCTACGAGCAGTACTTC. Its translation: CASSLEGTSSYEQYF.

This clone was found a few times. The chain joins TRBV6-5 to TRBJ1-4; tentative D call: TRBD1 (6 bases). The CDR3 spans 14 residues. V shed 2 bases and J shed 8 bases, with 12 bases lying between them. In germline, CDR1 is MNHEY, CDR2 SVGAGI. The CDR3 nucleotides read TGTGCCAGCAGTTACGGACAGTTGGAAGAAAAACTGTTTTTT. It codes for CASSYGQLEEKLFF.

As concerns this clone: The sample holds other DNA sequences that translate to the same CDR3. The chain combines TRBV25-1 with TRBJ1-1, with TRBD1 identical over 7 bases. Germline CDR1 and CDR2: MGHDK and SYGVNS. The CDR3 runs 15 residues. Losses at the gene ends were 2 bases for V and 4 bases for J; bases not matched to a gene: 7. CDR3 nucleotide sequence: TGTGCCAGCAGTGAACCAGGGGGTTATGGCACTGAAGCTTTCTTT. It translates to CASSEPGGYGTEAFF. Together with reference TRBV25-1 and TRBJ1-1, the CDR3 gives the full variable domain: EADIYQTPRYLVIGTGKKITLECSQTMGHDKMYWYQQDPGMELHLIHYSYGVNSTEKGDLSSESTVSRIRTEHFPLTLESARPSHTSQYLCASSEPGGYGTEAFFGQGTRLTVV.

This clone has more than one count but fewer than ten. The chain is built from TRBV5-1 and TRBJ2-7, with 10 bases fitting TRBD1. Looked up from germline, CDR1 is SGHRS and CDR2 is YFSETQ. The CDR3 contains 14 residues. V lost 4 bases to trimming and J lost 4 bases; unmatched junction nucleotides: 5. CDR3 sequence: CASSLGTGVYEQYF. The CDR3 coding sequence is TGCGCCAGCAGCCTCGGGACAGGGGTTTACGAGCAGTACTTC.

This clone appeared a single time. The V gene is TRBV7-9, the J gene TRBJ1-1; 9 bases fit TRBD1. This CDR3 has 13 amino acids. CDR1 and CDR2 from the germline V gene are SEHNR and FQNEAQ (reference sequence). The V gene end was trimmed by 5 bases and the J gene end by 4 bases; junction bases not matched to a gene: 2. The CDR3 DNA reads TGTGCCAGCAGCGGACAGGGGACCACTGAAGCTTTCTTT. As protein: CASSGQGTTEAFF.

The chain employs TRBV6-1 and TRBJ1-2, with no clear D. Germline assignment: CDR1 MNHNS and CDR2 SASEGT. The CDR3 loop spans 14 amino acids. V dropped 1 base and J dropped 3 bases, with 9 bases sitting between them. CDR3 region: CASSEDNRYYGYTF. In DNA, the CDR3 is TGTGCCAGCAGTGAAGACAACCGCTACTATGGCTACACCTTC.

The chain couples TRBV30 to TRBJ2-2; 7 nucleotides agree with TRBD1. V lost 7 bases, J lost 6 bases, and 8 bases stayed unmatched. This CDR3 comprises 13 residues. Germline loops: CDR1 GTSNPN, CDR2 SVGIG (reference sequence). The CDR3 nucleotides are TGTGCCTCCTTAAACAGGGGACCCGGGGAGCTGTTTTTT. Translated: CASLNRGPGELFF.

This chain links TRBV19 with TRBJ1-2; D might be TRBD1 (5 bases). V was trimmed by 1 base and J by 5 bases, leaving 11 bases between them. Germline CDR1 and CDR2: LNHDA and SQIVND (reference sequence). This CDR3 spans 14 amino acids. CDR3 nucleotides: TGTGCCAGTAGTATAGGGGGCAGCTCTTATGGCTACACCTTC. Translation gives CASSIGGSSYGYTF.

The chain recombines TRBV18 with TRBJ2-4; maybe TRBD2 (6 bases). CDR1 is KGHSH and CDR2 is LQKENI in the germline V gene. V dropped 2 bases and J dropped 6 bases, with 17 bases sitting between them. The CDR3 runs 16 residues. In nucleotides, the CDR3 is TGTGCCAGCTCACCAGGTCCGGGGGAGTGGGGAAACATTCAGTACTTC. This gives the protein CASSPGPGEWGNIQYF.

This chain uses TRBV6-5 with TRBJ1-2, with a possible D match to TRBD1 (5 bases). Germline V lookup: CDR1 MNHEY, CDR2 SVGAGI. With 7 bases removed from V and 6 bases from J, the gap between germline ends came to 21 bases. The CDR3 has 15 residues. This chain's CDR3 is CASMWGVGRLDGYTF. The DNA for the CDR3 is TGTGCCAGCATGTGGGGGGTGGGACGATTAGATGGCTACACCTTC.

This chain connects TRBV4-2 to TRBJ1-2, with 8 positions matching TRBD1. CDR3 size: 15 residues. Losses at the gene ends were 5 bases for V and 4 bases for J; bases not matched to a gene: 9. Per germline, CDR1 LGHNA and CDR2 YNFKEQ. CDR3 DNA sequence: TGTGCCAGCAGCGGAAAGACAGGGGATCTCTATGGCTACACCTTC. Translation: CASSGKTGDLYGYTF.

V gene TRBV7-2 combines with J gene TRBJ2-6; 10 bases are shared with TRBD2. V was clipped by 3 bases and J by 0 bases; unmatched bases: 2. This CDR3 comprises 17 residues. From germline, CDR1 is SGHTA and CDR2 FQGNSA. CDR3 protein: CASSFSGGNSGANVLTF. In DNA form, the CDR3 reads TGTGCCAGCAGCTTTAGCGGGGGGAACTCTGGGGCCAACGTCCTGACTTTC.

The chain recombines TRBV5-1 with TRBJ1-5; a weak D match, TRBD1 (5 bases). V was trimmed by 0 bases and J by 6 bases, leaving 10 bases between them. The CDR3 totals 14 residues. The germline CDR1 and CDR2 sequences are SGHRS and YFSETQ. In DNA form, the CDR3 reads TGCGCCAGCAGCTTGGAAGGGGTGGGTCAGCCCCAGCATTTT. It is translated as CASSLEGVGQPQHF.

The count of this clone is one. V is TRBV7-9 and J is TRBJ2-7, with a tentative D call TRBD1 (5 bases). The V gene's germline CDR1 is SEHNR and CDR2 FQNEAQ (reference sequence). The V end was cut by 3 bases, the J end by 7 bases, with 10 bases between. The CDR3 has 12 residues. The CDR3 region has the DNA TGTGCCAGCAGCTTGGGGCCGAGAGAGCAGTACTTC. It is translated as CASSLGPREQYF. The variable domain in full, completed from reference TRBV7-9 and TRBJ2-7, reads DTGVSQNPRHKITKRGQNVTFRCDPISEHNRLYWYRQTLGQGPEFLTYFQNEAQLEKSRLLSDRFSAERPKGSFSTLEIQRTEQGDSAMYLCASSLGPREQYFGPGTRLTVT.

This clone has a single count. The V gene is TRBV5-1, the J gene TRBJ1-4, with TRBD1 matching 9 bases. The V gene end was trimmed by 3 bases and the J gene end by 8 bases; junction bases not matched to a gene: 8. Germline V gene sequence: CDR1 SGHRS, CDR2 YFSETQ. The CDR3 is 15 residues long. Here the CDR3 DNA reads TGCGCCAGCAGCTCCGCACAGGGGGCGAGGGAAAAACTGTTTTTT. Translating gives CASSSAQGAREKLFF.

The CDR3 is CASSWGTGGEPWEQYF. The CDR3 DNA is TGCGCCAGCAGCTGGGGGACAGGGGGCGAACCTTGGGAGCAGTACTTC. The chain combines TRBV5-1 with TRBJ2-7; 12 bases line up with TRBD1. Germline V gene lookup returns CDR1 SGHRS and CDR2 YFSETQ. The CDR3 is 16 amino acids. V was clipped by 3 bases and J by 7 bases; unmatched bases: 11.

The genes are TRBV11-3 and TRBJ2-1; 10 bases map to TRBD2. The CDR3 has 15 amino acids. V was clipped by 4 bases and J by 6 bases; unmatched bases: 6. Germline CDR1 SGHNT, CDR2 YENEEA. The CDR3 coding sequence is TGTGCCAGCAGCTCCCGGGCTAGCGGGAGCAATGAGCAGTTCTTC. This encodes CASSSRASGSNEQFF. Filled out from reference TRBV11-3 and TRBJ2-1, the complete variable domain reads EAGVVQSPRYKIIEKKQPVAFWCNPISGHNTLYWYLQNLGQGPELLIRYENEEAVDDSQLPKDRFSAERLKGVDSTLKIQPAELGDSAVYLCASSSRASGSNEQFFGPGTRLTVL.

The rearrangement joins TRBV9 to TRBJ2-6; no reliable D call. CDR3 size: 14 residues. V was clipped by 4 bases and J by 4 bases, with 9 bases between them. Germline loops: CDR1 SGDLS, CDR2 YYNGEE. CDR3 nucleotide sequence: TGTGCCAGCAGCCCTCAACTGGGGGCCAACGTCCTGACTTTC. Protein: CASSPQLGANVLTF.

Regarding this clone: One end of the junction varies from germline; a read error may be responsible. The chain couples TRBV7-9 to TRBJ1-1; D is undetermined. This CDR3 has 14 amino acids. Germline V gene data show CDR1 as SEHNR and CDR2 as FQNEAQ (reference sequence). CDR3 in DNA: TGTTCCAGCCAGATTCGTGCCCAAAACACTGAAGCTTTCTTT. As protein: CSSQIRAQNTEAFF.

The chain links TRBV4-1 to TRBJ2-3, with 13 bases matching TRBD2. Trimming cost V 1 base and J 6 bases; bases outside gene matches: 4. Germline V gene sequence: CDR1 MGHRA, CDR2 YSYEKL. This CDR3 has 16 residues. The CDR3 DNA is TGCGCCAGCAGCCAAGTACTAGCGGGAGGGTCTGATACGCAGTATTTT. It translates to CASSQVLAGGSDTQYF.

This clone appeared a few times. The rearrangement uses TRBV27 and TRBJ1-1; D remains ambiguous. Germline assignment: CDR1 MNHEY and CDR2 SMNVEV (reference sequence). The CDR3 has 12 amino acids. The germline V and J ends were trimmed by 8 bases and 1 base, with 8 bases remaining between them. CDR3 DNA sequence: TGTGCCAGCGGGCGTTGGAACACTGAAGCTTTCTTT. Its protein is CASGRWNTEAFF.

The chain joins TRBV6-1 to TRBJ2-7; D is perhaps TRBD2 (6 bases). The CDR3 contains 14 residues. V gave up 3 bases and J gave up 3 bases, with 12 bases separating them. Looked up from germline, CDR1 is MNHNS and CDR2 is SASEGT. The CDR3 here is CASSDAGRLYEQYF. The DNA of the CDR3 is TGTGCCAGCAGTGACGCGGGAAGGCTCTACGAGCAGTACTTC.

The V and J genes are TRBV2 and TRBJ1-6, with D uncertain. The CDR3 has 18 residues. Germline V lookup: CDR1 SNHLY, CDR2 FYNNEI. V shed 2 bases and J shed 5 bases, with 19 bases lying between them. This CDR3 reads CASSESVGIIENNSPLHF. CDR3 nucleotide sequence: TGTGCCAGCAGTGAATCGGTGGGCATCATCGAAAATAATTCACCCCTCCACTTT.

In DNA, the CDR3 is TGTGCCAGCAGCTTAGCAACGACAGCTACTGGAAACACCATATATTTT. Encoded protein: CASSLATTATGNTIYF. The genes are TRBV7-2 and TRBJ1-3, with D perhaps matching TRBD1 (5 bases). From germline, CDR1 is SGHTA and CDR2 FQGNSA. Trimming left V 0 bases short and J 2 bases short, with 11 bases between. This CDR3 has 16 residues.

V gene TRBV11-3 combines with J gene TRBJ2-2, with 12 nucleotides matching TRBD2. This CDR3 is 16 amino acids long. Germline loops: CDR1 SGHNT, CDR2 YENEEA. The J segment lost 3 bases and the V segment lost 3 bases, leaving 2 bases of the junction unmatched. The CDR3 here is CASSFRLAGDTGELFF. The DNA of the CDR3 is TGTGCCAGCAGCTTCAGACTAGCGGGGGACACCGGGGAGCTGTTTTTT.

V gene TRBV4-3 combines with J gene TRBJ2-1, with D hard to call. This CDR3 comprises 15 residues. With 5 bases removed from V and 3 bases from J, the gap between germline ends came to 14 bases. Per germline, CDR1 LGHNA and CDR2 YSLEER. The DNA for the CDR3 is TGCGCCAGCAGCTATCAGGATTCTCTCTACAATGAGCAGTTCTTC. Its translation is CASSYQDSLYNEQFF.

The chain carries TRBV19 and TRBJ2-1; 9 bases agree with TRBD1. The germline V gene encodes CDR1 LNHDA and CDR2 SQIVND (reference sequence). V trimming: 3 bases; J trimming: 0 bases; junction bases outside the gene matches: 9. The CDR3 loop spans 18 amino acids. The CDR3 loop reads CASSIRDRETRSYNEQFF. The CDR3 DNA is TGTGCCAGTAGTATCCGGGACAGGGAAACCCGCTCCTACAATGAGCAGTTCTTC.

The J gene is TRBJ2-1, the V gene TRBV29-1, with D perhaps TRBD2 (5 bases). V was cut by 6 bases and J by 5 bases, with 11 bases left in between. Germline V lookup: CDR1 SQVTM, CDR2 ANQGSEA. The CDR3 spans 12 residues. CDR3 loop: CSVRTGNNEQFF. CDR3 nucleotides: TGCAGCGTGAGGACTGGAAACAATGAGCAGTTCTTC.